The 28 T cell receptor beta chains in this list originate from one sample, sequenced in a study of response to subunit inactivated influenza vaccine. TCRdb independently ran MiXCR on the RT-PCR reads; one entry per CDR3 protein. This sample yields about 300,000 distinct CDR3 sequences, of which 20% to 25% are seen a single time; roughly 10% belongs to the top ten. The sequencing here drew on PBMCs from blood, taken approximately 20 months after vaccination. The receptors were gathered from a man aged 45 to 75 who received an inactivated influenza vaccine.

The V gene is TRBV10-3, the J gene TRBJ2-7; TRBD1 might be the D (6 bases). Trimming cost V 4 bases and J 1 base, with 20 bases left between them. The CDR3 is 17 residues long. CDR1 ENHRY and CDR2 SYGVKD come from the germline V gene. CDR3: CAISASAGTPTSYEQYF. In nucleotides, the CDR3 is TGTGCCATCAGTGCCTCCGCCGGGACACCGACTTCCTACGAGCAGTACTTC.

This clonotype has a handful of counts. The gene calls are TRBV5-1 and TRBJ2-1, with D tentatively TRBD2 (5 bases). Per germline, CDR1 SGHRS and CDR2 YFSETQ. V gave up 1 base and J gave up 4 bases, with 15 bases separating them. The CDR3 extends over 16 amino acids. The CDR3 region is CASSLTGNGKYNEQFF. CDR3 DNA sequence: TGCGCCAGCAGCTTGACCGGGAACGGCAAATACAATGAGCAGTTCTTC.

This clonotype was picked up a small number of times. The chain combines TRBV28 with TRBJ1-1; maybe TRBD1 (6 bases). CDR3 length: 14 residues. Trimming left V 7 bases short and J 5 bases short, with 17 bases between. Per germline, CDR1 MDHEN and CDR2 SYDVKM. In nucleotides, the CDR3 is TGTGCCAGCACCATAGGGGGGGGAAGGACTGAAGCTTTCTTT. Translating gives CASTIGGGRTEAFF.

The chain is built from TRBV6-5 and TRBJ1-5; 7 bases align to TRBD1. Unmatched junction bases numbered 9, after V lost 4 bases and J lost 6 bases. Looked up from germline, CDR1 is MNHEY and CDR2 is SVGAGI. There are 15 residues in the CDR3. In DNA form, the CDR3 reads TGTGCCAGCAGTTCGCACCAGAACAGGGGTCAGCCCCAGCATTTT. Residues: CASSSHQNRGQPQHF.

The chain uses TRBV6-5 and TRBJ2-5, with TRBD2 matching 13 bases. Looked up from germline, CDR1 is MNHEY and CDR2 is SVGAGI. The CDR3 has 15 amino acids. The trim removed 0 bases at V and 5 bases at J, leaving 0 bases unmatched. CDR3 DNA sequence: TGTGCCAGCAGTTACTCACTAGCGGGAGGGGAGACCCAGTACTTC. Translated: CASSYSLAGGETQYF.

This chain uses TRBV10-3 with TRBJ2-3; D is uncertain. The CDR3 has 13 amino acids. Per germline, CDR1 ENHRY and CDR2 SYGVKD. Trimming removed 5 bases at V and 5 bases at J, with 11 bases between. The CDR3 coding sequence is TGTGCCATCAGTCTCCGAGTCGAAGATACGCAGTATTTT. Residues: CAISLRVEDTQYF.

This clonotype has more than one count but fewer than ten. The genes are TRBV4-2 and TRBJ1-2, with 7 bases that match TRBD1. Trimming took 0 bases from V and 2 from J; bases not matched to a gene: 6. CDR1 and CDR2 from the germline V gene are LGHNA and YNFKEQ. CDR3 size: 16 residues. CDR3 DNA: TGTGCCAGCAGCCAAGATTTACAGGGGATAAACTATGGCTACACCTTC. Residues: CASSQDLQGINYGYTF.

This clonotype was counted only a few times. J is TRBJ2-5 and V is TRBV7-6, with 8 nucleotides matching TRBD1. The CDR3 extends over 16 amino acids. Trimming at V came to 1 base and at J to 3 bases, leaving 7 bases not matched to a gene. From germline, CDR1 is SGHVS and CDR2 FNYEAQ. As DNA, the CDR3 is TGTGCCAGCAGCTTAGGTTCAGGGGGCGCGAAAGAGACCCAGTACTTC. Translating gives CASSLGSGGAKETQYF.

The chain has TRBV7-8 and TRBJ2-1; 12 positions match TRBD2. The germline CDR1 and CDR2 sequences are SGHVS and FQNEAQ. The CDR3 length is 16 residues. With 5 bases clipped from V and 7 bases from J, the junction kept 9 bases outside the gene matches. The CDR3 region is CASSHLAGGPLNEQFF. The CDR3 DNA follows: TGTGCCAGCAGCCACCTAGCGGGAGGGCCACTGAATGAGCAGTTCTTC.

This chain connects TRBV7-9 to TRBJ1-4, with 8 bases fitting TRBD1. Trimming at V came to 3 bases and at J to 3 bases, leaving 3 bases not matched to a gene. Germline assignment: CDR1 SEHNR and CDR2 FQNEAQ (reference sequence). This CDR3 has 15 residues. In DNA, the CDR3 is TGTGCCAGCAGCTTGAGACAGGGGTCTAATGAAAAACTGTTTTTT. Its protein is CASSLRQGSNEKLFF. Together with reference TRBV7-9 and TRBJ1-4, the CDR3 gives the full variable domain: DTGVSQNPRHKITKRGQNVTFRCDPISEHNRLYWYRQTLGQGPEFLTYFQNEAQLEKSRLLSDRFSAERPKGSFSTLEIQRTEQGDSAMYLCASSLRQGSNEKLFFGSGTQLSVL.

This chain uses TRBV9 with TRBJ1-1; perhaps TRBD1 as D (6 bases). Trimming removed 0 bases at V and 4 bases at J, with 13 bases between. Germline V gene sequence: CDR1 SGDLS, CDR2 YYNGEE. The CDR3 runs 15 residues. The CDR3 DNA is TGTGCCAGCAGCGTAGGTGCAGGGGCAGGCACTGAAGCTTTCTTT. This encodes CASSVGAGAGTEAFF.

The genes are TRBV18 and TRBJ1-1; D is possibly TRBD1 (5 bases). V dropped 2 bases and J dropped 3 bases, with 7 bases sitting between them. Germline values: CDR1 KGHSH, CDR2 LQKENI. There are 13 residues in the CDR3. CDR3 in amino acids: CASSPGADTEAFF. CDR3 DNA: TGTGCCAGCTCACCAGGGGCAGACACTGAAGCTTTCTTT.

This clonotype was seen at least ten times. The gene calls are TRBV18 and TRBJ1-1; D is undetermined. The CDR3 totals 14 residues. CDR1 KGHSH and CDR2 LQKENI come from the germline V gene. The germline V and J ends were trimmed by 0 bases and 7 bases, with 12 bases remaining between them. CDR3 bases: TGTGCCAGCTCACCACCAGGATTACTGGGTGAAGCTTTCTTT. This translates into CASSPPGLLGEAFF.

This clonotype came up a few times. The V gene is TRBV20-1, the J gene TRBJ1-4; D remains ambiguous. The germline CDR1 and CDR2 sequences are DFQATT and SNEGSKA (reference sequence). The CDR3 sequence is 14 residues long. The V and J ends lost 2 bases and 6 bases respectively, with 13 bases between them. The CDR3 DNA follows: TGCAGTGCTAGACAAATCCGGGGTTATGAAAAACTGTTTTTT. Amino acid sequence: CSARQIRGYEKLFF.

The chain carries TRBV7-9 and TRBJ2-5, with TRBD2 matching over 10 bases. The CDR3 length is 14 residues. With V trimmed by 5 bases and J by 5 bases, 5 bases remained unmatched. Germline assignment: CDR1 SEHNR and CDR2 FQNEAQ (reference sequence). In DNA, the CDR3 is TGTGCCAGCAGCGCCCTAGCGGGAGCGGAGACCCAGTACTTC. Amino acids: CASSALAGAETQYF.

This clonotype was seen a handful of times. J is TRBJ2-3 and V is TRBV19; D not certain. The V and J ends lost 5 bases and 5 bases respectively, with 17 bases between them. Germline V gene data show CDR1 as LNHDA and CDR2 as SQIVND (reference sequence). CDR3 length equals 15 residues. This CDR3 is CASSGERGVVDTQYF. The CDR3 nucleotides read TGTGCCAGTAGTGGAGAGCGCGGAGTGGTAGATACGCAGTATTTT.

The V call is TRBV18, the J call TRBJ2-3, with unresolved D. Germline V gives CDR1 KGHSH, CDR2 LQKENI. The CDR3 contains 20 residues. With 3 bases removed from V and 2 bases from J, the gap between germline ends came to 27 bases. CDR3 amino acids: CASSPALPRVASRYTDTQYF. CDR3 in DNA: TGTGCCAGCTCACCCGCCCTGCCCCGGGTTGCAAGCCGCTACACAGATACGCAGTATTTT.

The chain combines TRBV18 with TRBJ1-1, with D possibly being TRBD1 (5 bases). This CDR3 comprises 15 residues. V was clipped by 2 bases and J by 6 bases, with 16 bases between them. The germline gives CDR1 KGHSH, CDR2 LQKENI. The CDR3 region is CASSPLGAEPSEAFF. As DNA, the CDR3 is TGTGCCAGCTCACCATTAGGGGCAGAGCCATCTGAAGCTTTCTTT.

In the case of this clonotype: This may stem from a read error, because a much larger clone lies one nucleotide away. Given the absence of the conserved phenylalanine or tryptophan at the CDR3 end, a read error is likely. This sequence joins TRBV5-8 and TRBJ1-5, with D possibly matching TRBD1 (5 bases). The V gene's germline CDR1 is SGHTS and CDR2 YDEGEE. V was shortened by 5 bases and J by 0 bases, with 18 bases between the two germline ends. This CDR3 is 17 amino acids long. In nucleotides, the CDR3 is TGTGCCAGCAGGGACAACTGGACAAGATTTAGCAATCAGCCCCAGCATTCT. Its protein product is CASRDNWTRFSNQPQHS.

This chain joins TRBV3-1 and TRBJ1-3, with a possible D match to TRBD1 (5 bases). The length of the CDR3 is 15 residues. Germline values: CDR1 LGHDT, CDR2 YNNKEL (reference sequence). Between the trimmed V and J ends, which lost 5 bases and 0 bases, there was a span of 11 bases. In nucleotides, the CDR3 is TGTGCCAGCAGCGCAAGGCAGGGCTCTGGAAACACCATATATTTT. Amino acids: CASSARQGSGNTIYF.

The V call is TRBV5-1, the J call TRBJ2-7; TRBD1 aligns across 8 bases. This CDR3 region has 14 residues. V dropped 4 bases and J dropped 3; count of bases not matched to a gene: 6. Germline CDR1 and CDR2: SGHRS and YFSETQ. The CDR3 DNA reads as TGCGCCAGCAGCGCGTCAGGGGGCTTCTACGAGCAGTACTTC. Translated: CASSASGGFYEQYF.

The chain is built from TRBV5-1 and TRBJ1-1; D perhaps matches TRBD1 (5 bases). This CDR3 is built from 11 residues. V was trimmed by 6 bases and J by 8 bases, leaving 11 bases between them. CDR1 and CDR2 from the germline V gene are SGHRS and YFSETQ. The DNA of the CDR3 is TGCGCCAGCACGGGGGAGAACGAAGCTTTCTTT. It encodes CASTGENEAFF.

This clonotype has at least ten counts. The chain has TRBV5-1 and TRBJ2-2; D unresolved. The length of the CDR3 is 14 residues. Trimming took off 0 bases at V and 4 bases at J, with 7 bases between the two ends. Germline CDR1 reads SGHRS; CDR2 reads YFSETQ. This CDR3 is CASSLASSTGELFF. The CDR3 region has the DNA TGCGCCAGCAGCTTGGCCTCGAGCACCGGGGAGCTGTTTTTT.

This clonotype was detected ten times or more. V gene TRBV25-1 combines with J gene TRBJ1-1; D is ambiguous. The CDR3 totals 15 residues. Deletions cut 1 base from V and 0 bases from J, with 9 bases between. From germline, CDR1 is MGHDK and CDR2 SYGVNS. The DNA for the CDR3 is TGTGCCAGCAGTGAATTCGCTGAGATGAACACTGAAGCTTTCTTT. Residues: CASSEFAEMNTEAFF.

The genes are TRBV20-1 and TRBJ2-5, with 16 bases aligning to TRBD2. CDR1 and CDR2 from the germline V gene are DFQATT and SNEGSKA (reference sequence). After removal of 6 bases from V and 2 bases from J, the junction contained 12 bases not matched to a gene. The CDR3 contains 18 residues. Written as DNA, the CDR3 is TGCAGTGCCGAACACGGGACTAGCGGGAGGGCTTTACAAGAGACCCAGTACTTC. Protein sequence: CSAEHGTSGRALQETQYF.

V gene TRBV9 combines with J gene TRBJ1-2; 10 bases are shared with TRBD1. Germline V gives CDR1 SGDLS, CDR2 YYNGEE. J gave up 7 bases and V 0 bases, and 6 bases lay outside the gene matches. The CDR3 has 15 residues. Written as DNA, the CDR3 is TGTGCCAGCAGCGTAGGGACAGGGGGTCTTCCTGGCTACACCTTC. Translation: CASSVGTGGLPGYTF.

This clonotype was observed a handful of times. CDR3 sequence (DNA): TGCGCCAGCAGTGATCTAGGAAGCTCCTACAATGAGCAGTTCTTC. This sequence encodes CASSDLGSSYNEQFF. The chain carries TRBV10-2 and TRBJ2-1; D uncertain. V gave up 3 bases and J gave up 0 bases, with 9 bases separating them. The CDR3 length is 15 residues. Per germline, CDR1 WSHSY and CDR2 SAAADI.

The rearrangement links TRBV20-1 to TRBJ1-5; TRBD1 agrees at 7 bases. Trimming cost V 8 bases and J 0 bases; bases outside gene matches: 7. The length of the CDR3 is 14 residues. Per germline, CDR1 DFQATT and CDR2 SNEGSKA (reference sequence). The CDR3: CSTKTGISNQPQHF. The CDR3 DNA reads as TGCAGTACTAAGACAGGGATTAGCAATCAGCCCCAGCATTTT.